The rows below give T cell receptor beta chains drawn from one sample of a study of blood T cell repertoires in COVID-19. The repertoire was sequenced with immunoSEQ multiplex PCR; TCRdb's copy has only in-frame clones and lacks some. The sample comprises some 200,000 clones, approximately 80% of which are singletons, and about 1.3% rests with the top ten. The sequencing input was PBMCs or T cells enriched from blood (not recorded which). These receptors were obtained from a woman between 40 and 55 years old with acute COVID-19. Each CDR3 is given with its conserved first and last residue. Each record gives: J gene, V gene, D gene, clone size, CDR3 protein, CDR3 DNA. The D gene is left open where the match is weak. A row's size may be missing; if present it is once, few, many or a size class.

J: TRBJ2-3; V: TRBV10-1; D: NA; size: NA; CDR3: CASSESGHVGTDTQYF; DNA: TGCGCCAGCAGTGAGTCGGGGCATGTGGGGACAGATACGCAGTATTTT
J: TRBJ2-7; V: TRBV5-1; D: TRBD2; size: NA; CDR3: CASSLAGTSGDYEQYF; DNA: TGCGCCAGCAGCTTGGCCGGGACTAGCGGGGATTACGAGCAGTACTTC
J: TRBJ1-5; V: TRBV4-1; D: TRBD1; size: many; CDR3: CASSQEGQTIKPQHF; DNA: TGCGCCAGCAGCCAAGAGGGACAGACAATCAAGCCCCAGCATTTT
J: TRBJ1-2; V: TRBV27; D: NA; size: NA; CDR3: CASSFRVNYGYTF; DNA: TGTGCCAGCAGTTTTCGGGTTAACTATGGCTACACCTTC
J: TRBJ1-1; V: TRBV10-1; D: NA; size: NA; CDR3: CASQVNRNTEAFF; DNA: TGCGCCAGCCAGGTAAATCGGAACACTGAAGCTTTCTTT
J: TRBJ2-7; V: TRBV12-3/TRBV12-4; D: NA; size: NA; CDR3: CASSLTDHEQYF; DNA: TGTGCCAGCAGTTTAACAGACCACGAGCAGTACTTC
J: TRBJ2-2; V: TRBV25-1; D: NA; size: NA; CDR3: CASSEEGAGELFF; DNA: TGTGCCAGCAGTGAAGAGGGGGCCGGGGAGCTGTTTTTT
J: TRBJ2-7; V: TRBV7-9; D: TRBD1; size: many; CDR3: CRDRAYEQYF; DNA: TGCCGGGACAGAGCCTACGAGCAGTACTTC
J: TRBJ2-3; V: TRBV10-3; D: TRBD2; size: NA; CDR3: CAISETSGGLISTDTQYF; DNA: TGTGCCATCAGTGAGACTAGCGGGGGACTAATTAGCACAGATACGCAGTATTTT
J: TRBJ2-1; V: TRBV7-2; D: TRBD2; size: NA; CDR3: CASSLTSGRYNEQFF; DNA: TGTGCCAGCAGCTTGACTAGCGGGAGGTACAATGAGCAGTTCTTC
J: TRBJ2-1; V: TRBV28; D: NA; size: few; CDR3: CASGLYNEQFF; DNA: TGTGCCAGCGGACTGTACAATGAGCAGTTCTTC
J: TRBJ1-2; V: TRBV5-4; D: NA; size: NA; CDR3: CASSSYRALDYGYTF; DNA: TGTGCCAGCAGCTCCTACAGGGCTCTAGACTATGGCTACACCTTC